This passage covers 11 T cell receptor beta chains from one sample sequenced in a study of T cell repertoires in cytomegalovirus infection. MiXCR, applied by TCRdb to the reads, yields one record per CDR3 protein. Seen here are 100,000 to 150,000 distinct CDR3 sequences, about 31% observed once, and the top ten hold around 54%. No cognate antigen is known for these TCRs. Sample: CD8+ T cells from cultured PBMCs, taken from culture after CMV antigen stimulation. These receptors all come from a human donor in good health (CMV status not recorded). Some clones in this sample may be carry-over from other donors' samples.

The chain joins TRBV3-1 to TRBJ1-5; no firm D call. V was trimmed by 4 bases and J by 0 bases, leaving 7 bases between them. The germline CDR1 and CDR2 sequences are LGHDT and YNNKEL (reference sequence). The CDR3 totals 14 residues. CDR3 amino acids: CASSRGNSNQPQHF. CDR3 nucleotide sequence: TGTGCCAGCAGCCGTGGTAATAGCAATCAGCCCCAGCATTTT.

J is TRBJ1-5 and V is TRBV20-1, with 7 bases that match TRBD1. The V and J ends lost 5 bases and 3 bases, in that order; junction bases with no gene match: 7. CDR1 DFQATT and CDR2 SNEGSKA come from the germline V gene (reference sequence). This CDR3 contains 14 residues. CDR3 sequence reads: CSAGTRGYNQPQHF. The CDR3 bases are TGCAGTGCTGGGACCAGGGGGTACAATCAGCCCCAGCATTTT.

The rearrangement uses TRBV7-6 and TRBJ2-1, with 10 bases matching TRBD1. CDR1 is SGHVS, CDR2 FNYEAQ, per germline. The CDR3 totals 16 residues. J was trimmed by 5 bases and V by 4 bases; bases with no gene match: 8. CDR3 bases: TGTGCCAGCAGCTCGCCCAGACAGGGGGCCGACAATGAGCAGTTCTTC. Translated, it gives CASSSPRQGADNEQFF.

J is TRBJ1-1 and V is TRBV6-6; no clear D gene. This CDR3 spans 17 amino acids. With 0 bases removed from V and 0 bases from J, the gap between germline ends came to 14 bases. Per germline, CDR1 MNHNY and CDR2 SVGAGI (reference sequence). The CDR3 loop is CASSYSPQHPLNTEAFF. The CDR3, as DNA: TGTGCCAGCAGTTACTCCCCCCAGCACCCCCTGAACACTGAAGCTTTCTTT.

The chain has TRBV11-2 and TRBJ2-2; D is perhaps TRBD2 (6 bases). Looked up from germline, CDR1 is SGHAT and CDR2 is FQNNGV. The CDR3 contains 15 residues. The germline V and J ends were trimmed by 7 bases and 2 bases, with 14 bases remaining between them. Here the CDR3 reads CASTWGTSNTGELFF. The DNA for the CDR3 is TGTGCCAGCACGTGGGGGACTTCCAACACCGGGGAGCTGTTTTTT.

This rearrangement joins TRBV29-1 to TRBJ2-1; weak D call: TRBD2 (5 bases). Trimming left V 4 bases short and J 0 bases short, with 13 bases between. The CDR3 extends over 15 amino acids. From germline, CDR1 is SQVTM and CDR2 ANQGSEA. CDR3: CSVAGLTGSYNEQFF. CDR3 bases: TGCAGCGTTGCCGGACTTACGGGCTCCTACAATGAGCAGTTCTTC.

The chain carries TRBV15 and TRBJ2-4; D perhaps matches TRBD2 (7 bases). Trimming shortened V by 0 bases and J by 8 bases, and 17 bases separated the two germline ends. Germline CDR1 reads LNHNV; CDR2 reads YYDKDF (reference sequence). The CDR3 is 16 residues long. The CDR3 loop is CATSREGGLLSHIQYF. The CDR3 DNA reads as TGTGCCACCAGCAGAGAGGGGGGGCTTCTTTCACACATTCAGTACTTC.

This clonotype occurred a few times. This chain links TRBV7-9 with TRBJ2-1; no definite D call. CDR1 is SEHNR and CDR2 is FQNEAQ in the germline V gene (reference sequence). Trimming cost V 5 bases and J 8 bases, with 10 bases left between them. The length of the CDR3 is 12 residues. The CDR3, as DNA: TGTGCCAGCAGCCCTACGAGCGATGAGCAGTTCTTC. This translates into CASSPTSDEQFF.

V usage is TRBV9 and J usage is TRBJ2-1; 7 bases agree with TRBD2. Germline-derived CDR1 and CDR2 are SGDLS and YYNGEE. V dropped 4 bases and J dropped 6; count of bases not matched to a gene: 16. The CDR3 runs 17 residues. CDR3 protein: CASSSSHGEGLLNEQFF. As DNA, the CDR3 is TGTGCCAGCAGCTCCTCTCACGGGGAGGGGCTCCTCAATGAGCAGTTCTTC.

V and J are TRBV12-3 or TRBV12-4 and TRBJ1-5, with 10 bases fitting TRBD1. Losses at the gene ends were 6 bases for V and 6 bases for J; bases not matched to a gene: 8. The CDR3 is made up of 15 amino acids. The CDR3 loop reads CASRPTGGLGQPQHF. CDR3 DNA: TGTGCCAGCAGACCGACAGGGGGCCTTGGTCAGCCCCAGCATTTT.

This clonotype was seen more than once but under ten times. The V gene is TRBV7-2, the J gene TRBJ2-5, with TRBD2 matching over 9 bases. The CDR3 spans 17 residues. The junction had 8 bases not matched to a gene; V was cut back by 1 base and J by 2 bases. Per the germline V gene, CDR1 is SGHTA and CDR2 is FQGNSA. The CDR3 DNA reads TGTGCCAGCAGCTTAGTTGTAGCTAGCGGGGAACAAGAGACCCAGTACTTC. It yields the protein CASSLVVASGEQETQYF.